This T cell receptor beta chain was retrieved from a study of T cells in Graves' hyperthyroidism and ophthalmopathy. Study-level points and caveats: Also found in blood were most expanded thyroid clonotypes above 0.001.

Only a few counts were recorded for this clonotype. Its antigen is not known. In germline, CDR1 is ENHRY, CDR2 SYGVKD. The CDR3 runs to 17 residues. The V gene end was trimmed by 1 base and the J gene end by 4 bases; junction bases not matched to a gene: 7. Patients aged 18 to 65 had newly diagnosed hyperthyroidism lasting under 2 months. Patients showing uncontrolled infection, other autoimmune disease, pregnancy or lactation were ineligible. RNA transcripts yielded amplified TCR beta CDR3 regions. The primer set for the first-round RT-PCR of the TCR CDR3 was HTBI. Each CDR3 protein is one row after TCRdb ran MiXCR on the multiplex PCR reads. The repertoire holds approximately 720,000 distinct CDR3 sequences, with approximately 18% as singletons.

The J gene is TRBJ2-1, the V gene TRBV10-3; TRBD2 agrees at 10 bases. This sequence was found in a woman between 45 and 60 years old with Graves' hyperthyroidism that later progressed to Graves' ophthalmopathy. The sample taken for sequencing was blood. Written as DNA, the CDR3 is TGTGCCATCAGTGAGTTTTTAGCGGGGGGCCAATACAATGAGCAGTTCTTC. Translated, it gives CAISEFLAGGQYNEQFF.